One T cell receptor beta chain is described in this entry. As yet, its antigen is unknown. From the germline J gene comes the end of the CDR3, since the read stops 3 residues before it. This record comes from a study of T cells in women clearing cervical HPV infection. Study details: Case blood was drawn when the lesion was first found; control blood after infection became undetectable. Case blood was drawn a median approximately five months after lesion detection. Study-level points and caveats: Unknown T-cell numbers per sample may underlie the richness differences.

In germline, CDR1 is GTSNPN, CDR2 SVGIG (reference sequence). The CDR3 covers 11 residues. Genomic DNA, averaging about 1,200 ng per sample, yielded TCR beta CDR3 via immunoSEQ. This table comes from immunoSEQ multiplex PCR, and its TCRdb copy is limited to in-frame clones, with some not included. Its table records about 36,000 clones. The gene calls are TRBV30 and TRBJ2-4; D is undetermined. The sequence derives from a woman between 18 and 70 years old with a cervical HPV16 infection that either progressed to CIN3+ or cleared (not recorded which). The sequenced sample was blood buffy coat. The covered CDR3 bases are TGTGCCTGGAGTATAGAAAGTGGT. Its translation is CAWSIESG. From start to end, the CDR3 is CAWSIESGQYF.